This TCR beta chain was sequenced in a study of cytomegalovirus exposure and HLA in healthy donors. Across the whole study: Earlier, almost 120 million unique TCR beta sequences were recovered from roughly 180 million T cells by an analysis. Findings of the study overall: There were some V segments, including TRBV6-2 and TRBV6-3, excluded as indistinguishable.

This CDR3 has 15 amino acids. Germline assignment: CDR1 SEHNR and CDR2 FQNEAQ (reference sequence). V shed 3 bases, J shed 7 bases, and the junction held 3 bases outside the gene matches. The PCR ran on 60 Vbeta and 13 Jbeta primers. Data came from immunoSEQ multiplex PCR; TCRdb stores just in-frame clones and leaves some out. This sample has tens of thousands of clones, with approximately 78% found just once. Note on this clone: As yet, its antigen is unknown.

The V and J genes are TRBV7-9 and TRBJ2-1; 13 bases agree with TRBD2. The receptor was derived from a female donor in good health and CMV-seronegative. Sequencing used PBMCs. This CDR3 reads CASSFGTSGENEQFF. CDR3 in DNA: TGTGCCAGCAGCTTTGGGACTAGCGGGGAGAATGAGCAGTTCTTC.